What follows are 26 T cell receptor beta chains derived from one specimen sequenced in a study of blood T cell repertoires in COVID-19. Generated by immunoSEQ multiplex PCR, the TCRdb table keeps only in-frame clones and is missing some. The sample contains 310,000 or so clones, approximately 86% of which appear only once. The sequencing input was PBMCs or T cells enriched from blood (not recorded which). These receptors came from a woman younger than 35 who had recovered from COVID-19.

The CDR3 sequence: CASSPRDRDSGELFF. The CDR3 region has the DNA TGTGCCAGCAGTCCCCGGGACAGGGATTCCGGGGAGCTGTTTTTT. The V and J genes are TRBV28 and TRBJ2-2; 9 nucleotides line up with TRBD1. Germline V gives CDR1 MDHEN, CDR2 SYDVKM. This CDR3 spans 15 amino acids. With 5 bases clipped from V and 6 bases from J, the junction kept 7 bases outside the gene matches.

The rearrangement links TRBV7-9 to TRBJ2-5, with D possibly matching TRBD1 (6 bases). CDR3 size: 14 residues. The V end lost 3 bases, the J end lost 1 base, and 9 bases lay between the germline ends. The germline gives CDR1 SEHNR, CDR2 FQNEAQ (reference sequence). CDR3 in amino acids: CASSFGTPQETQYF. In DNA form, the CDR3 reads TGTGCCAGCAGCTTTGGGACACCCCAAGAGACCCAGTACTTC.

The chain couples TRBV2 to TRBJ1-3, with D hard to call. Germline assignment: CDR1 SNHLY and CDR2 FYNNEI. V was trimmed by 4 bases and J by 4 bases, leaving 14 bases between them. The CDR3 runs to 15 residues. The DNA of the CDR3 is TGTGCCAGCAGTGGGAACCCCCAGCGGGGAAACACCATATATTTT. Its protein is CASSGNPQRGNTIYF.

This chain connects TRBV30 to TRBJ1-5, with TRBD1 matching over 10 bases. The V gene's germline CDR1 is GTSNPN and CDR2 SVGIG (reference sequence). The CDR3 consists of 14 residues. Unmatched junction bases numbered 4, after V lost 5 bases and J lost 3 bases. The CDR3 here is CAWSGTGVNQPQHF. The CDR3 coding sequence is TGTGCCTGGTCCGGGACAGGGGTCAATCAGCCCCAGCATTTT.

This chain joins TRBV27 and TRBJ2-7; D ambiguous. The CDR3 is 14 residues long. In germline, CDR1 is MNHEY, CDR2 SMNVEV (reference sequence). Deletions cut 6 bases from V and 0 bases from J, with 12 bases between. CDR3 loop: CASSPAPSSYEQYF. CDR3 bases: TGTGCCAGCAGCCCTGCCCCCAGCTCCTACGAGCAGTACTTC.

The chain employs TRBV12-5 and TRBJ1-2; 7 positions agree with TRBD1. The germline V gene encodes CDR1 LGHNT and CDR2 FRNRAP. J lost 0 bases, V lost 4 bases, and 8 bases had no gene match. The CDR3 is 16 amino acids. CDR3 nucleotides: TGTGCTAGTGGTTGGTCCGAGGGGGCAACTAACTATGGCTACACCTTC. Translating it yields CASGWSEGATNYGYTF.

The genes are TRBV5-6 and TRBJ1-3, with unresolved D. The V gene's germline CDR1 is SGHDT and CDR2 YYEEEE. V lost 0 bases, J lost 7 bases, and 5 bases lay in between. There are 12 residues in the CDR3. Written as DNA, the CDR3 is TGTGCCAGCAGCTTGGTTTCTAACACCATATATTTT. Its translation is CASSLVSNTIYF.

In DNA form, the CDR3 reads TGCAGCGTCTCAAAGGGGACAGGCACAGATACGCAGTATTTT. Amino acid sequence: CSVSKGTGTDTQYF. The rearrangement links TRBV29-1 to TRBJ2-3, with 7 bases fitting TRBD1. The V gene's germline CDR1 is SQVTM and CDR2 ANQGSEA. This CDR3 is 14 amino acids long. With 6 bases clipped from V and 1 base from J, the junction kept 7 bases outside the gene matches.

The rearrangement links TRBV7-9 to TRBJ1-3; weak D call: TRBD1 (6 bases). Germline CDR1 SEHNR, CDR2 FQNEAQ (reference sequence). The CDR3 is 18 amino acids. V lost 2 bases, J lost 0 bases, and 17 bases lay in between. The CDR3 bases are TGTGCCAGCAGCTTAACAACAGGGTTCCCCTACTCTGGAAACACCATATATTTT. Protein: CASSLTTGFPYSGNTIYF.

The chain recombines TRBV3-1 (or the pseudogene TRBV3-2) with TRBJ1-4; TRBD1 is a possible D gene (5 bases). V lost 4 bases and J 8 bases, leaving 14 bases between the germline ends. The CDR3 spans 14 residues. Germline CDR1 LGHDT, CDR2 YNNKEL (reference sequence). CDR3 loop: CASSPGGLGEKLFF. The CDR3 bases are TGTGCCAGCAGCCCCGGGGGACTGGGGGAAAAACTGTTTTTT.

This clone was counted once. This chain connects TRBV7-9 to TRBJ1-1; D may be TRBD1 (6 bases). This CDR3 has 12 residues. The germline gives CDR1 SEHNR, CDR2 FQNEAQ (reference sequence). V lost 5 bases and J lost 8, with 12 bases in between. CDR3 nucleotide sequence: TGTGCCAGCAGCCCGGGACACATCGAAGCTTTCTTT. Its protein product is CASSPGHIEAFF.

The V gene is TRBV9, the J gene TRBJ2-3; possibly TRBD2 for D (6 bases). Trimming removed 4 bases from V and 4 bases from J, with 10 bases in between. The CDR3 covers 13 residues. Per germline, CDR1 SGDLS and CDR2 YYNGEE. In nucleotides, the CDR3 is TGTGCCAGCAGCACTAGCCCCGCAGATACGCAGTATTTT. Encoded protein: CASSTSPADTQYF.

The chain uses TRBV4-1 and TRBJ1-4, with D tentatively TRBD1 (6 bases). Germline CDR1 reads MGHRA; CDR2 reads YSYEKL. With 1 base removed from V and 7 bases from J, the gap between germline ends came to 10 bases. The CDR3 sequence is 14 residues long. As DNA, the CDR3 is TGCGCCAGCAGCCAAGCCAGGGGAAGTGAAAAACTGTTTTTT. Residues: CASSQARGSEKLFF.

This clone was detected only a few times. V and J are TRBV7-2 and TRBJ1-5; 8 bases fit TRBD1. Germline V gene lookup returns CDR1 SGHTA and CDR2 FQGNSA. This CDR3 region has 17 residues. Unmatched junction bases numbered 13, after V lost 5 bases and J lost 4 bases. The CDR3 sequence is CASSKRTGLFSNQPQHF. Written as DNA, the CDR3 is TGTGCCAGCAGCAAACGGACAGGGTTGTTTTCGAATCAGCCCCAGCATTTT.

This rearrangement joins TRBV12-3 or TRBV12-4 to TRBJ2-7; D uncertain. CDR3 size: 11 residues. Trimming took 6 bases from V and 3 from J, leaving 6 bases between them. The CDR3 here is CASRRNYEQYF. For the CDR3, the DNA is TGTGCCAGCAGGCGCAACTACGAGCAGTACTTC.

V usage is TRBV7-9 and J usage is TRBJ1-1, with D possibly being TRBD1 (6 bases). The V end lost 2 bases, the J end lost 4 bases, and 17 bases lay between the germline ends. Germline V gene data show CDR1 as SEHNR and CDR2 as FQNEAQ (reference sequence). This CDR3 contains 16 residues. CDR3 loop: CASSLSGGVRGTEAFF. Written as DNA, the CDR3 is TGTGCCAGCAGCTTATCGGGGGGCGTTCGTGGCACTGAAGCTTTCTTT. The entire variable domain, with the rest obtained from reference TRBV7-9 and TRBJ1-1, is as follows: DTGVSQNPRHKITKRGQNVTFRCDPISEHNRLYWYRQTLGQGPEFLTYFQNEAQLEKSRLLSDRFSAERPKGSFSTLEIQRTEQGDSAMYLCASSLSGGVRGTEAFFGQGTRLTVV.

The V and J genes are TRBV30 and TRBJ1-5; D is unclear. With 4 bases removed from V and 1 base from J, the gap between germline ends came to 5 bases. Per germline, CDR1 GTSNPN and CDR2 SVGIG (reference sequence). CDR3 size: 12 residues. The CDR3 DNA reads as TGTGCCTGGACACTAAGCAATCAGCCCCAGCATTTT. It yields the protein CAWTLSNQPQHF.

CDR3 nucleotide sequence: TGTGCCAGCTCTAACCGGACAGGCCTAAACACTGAAGCTTTCTTT. Residues: CASSNRTGLNTEAFF. The V and J genes are TRBV18 and TRBJ1-1, with TRBD1 identical over 7 bases. In germline, CDR1 is KGHSH, CDR2 LQKENI. The CDR3 runs 15 residues. V was pared by 6 bases and J by 2 bases, with 9 bases of the junction left unmatched.

The chain uses TRBV9 and TRBJ1-2; D call uncertain. Trimming removed 0 bases at V and 0 bases at J, with 9 bases between. This CDR3 is built from 15 residues. In germline, CDR1 is SGDLS, CDR2 YYNGEE. CDR3 sequence (DNA): TGTGCCAGCAGCGTAGTGGGAGGCGCTAACTATGGCTACACCTTC. Translated: CASSVVGGANYGYTF.

This rearrangement joins TRBV19 to TRBJ1-1; 7 bases agree with TRBD1. The germline V gene has CDR1 LNHDA and CDR2 SQIVND (reference sequence). The V gene end was trimmed by 5 bases and the J gene end by 5 bases; junction bases not matched to a gene: 14. The CDR3 length is 16 residues. In DNA form, the CDR3 reads TGTGCCAGTAGTCCCAACAGGGGCGCGGGCCGGACTGAAGCTTTCTTT. Its protein is CASSPNRGAGRTEAFF.

The gene calls are TRBV6-5 and TRBJ1-2; the D is unclear. The CDR3 extends over 12 amino acids. The germline V gene encodes CDR1 MNHEY and CDR2 SVGAGI. V shed 7 bases and J shed 4 bases, with 10 bases lying between them. CDR3 residues: CASKTEFYGYTF. DNA of the CDR3: TGTGCCAGCAAGACTGAATTCTATGGCTACACCTTC.

This clone came up a few times. The CDR3 spells CASRQAGYEQYF. CDR3 sequence (DNA): TGTGCCAGCAGGCAGGCCGGATACGAGCAGTACTTC. The chain is built from TRBV28 and TRBJ2-7; no reliable D call. V was shortened by 6 bases and J by 4 bases, with 10 bases between the two germline ends. The V gene's germline CDR1 is MDHEN and CDR2 SYDVKM. The length of the CDR3 is 12 residues. The entire variable domain, with the rest obtained from reference TRBV28 and TRBJ2-7, is as follows: DVKVTQSSRYLVKRTGEKVFLECVQDMDHENMFWYRQDPGLGLRLIYFSYDVKMKEKGDIPEGYSVSREKKERFSLILESASTNQTSMYLCASRQAGYEQYFGPGTRLTVT.

The chain couples TRBV30 to TRBJ1-2, with a tentative D call TRBD1 (6 bases). V gave up 1 base and J gave up 7 bases, with 16 bases separating them. The CDR3 extends over 14 amino acids. Germline loops: CDR1 GTSNPN, CDR2 SVGIG (reference sequence). The CDR3 sequence is CAWSDRPEGGGYTF. The CDR3 DNA reads TGTGCCTGGAGTGATCGCCCGGAAGGGGGTGGCTACACCTTC.

This sequence joins TRBV5-5 and TRBJ1-4, with D tentatively TRBD1 (6 bases). The CDR3 is 15 residues long. V was clipped by 1 base and J by 4 bases, with 11 bases between them. The germline V gene has CDR1 SGHKS and CDR2 YYEKEE (reference sequence). CDR3: CASSLSARGNEKLFF. In DNA form, the CDR3 reads TGTGCCAGCAGCTTGAGTGCCAGGGGTAATGAAAAACTGTTTTTT.

V and J are TRBV6-2 or TRBV6-3 and TRBJ2-5; maybe TRBD1 (5 bases). Looked up from germline, CDR1 is MNHEY and CDR2 is SVGEGT. CDR3 size: 17 residues. V lost 0 bases and J 3 bases, leaving 17 bases between the germline ends. The CDR3 sequence: CASSYSWGRQVEETQYF. CDR3 DNA: TGTGCCAGCAGTTACTCCTGGGGCCGGCAGGTCGAAGAGACCCAGTACTTC.

V usage is TRBV7-2 and J usage is TRBJ1-2; 8 bases align to TRBD1. This CDR3 is 13 amino acids long. Trimming cost V 1 base and J 5 bases; bases outside gene matches: 0. Germline V gene sequence: CDR1 SGHTA, CDR2 FQGNSA. The CDR3 DNA reads TGTGCCAGCAGCTTAGACAGGGGGTATGGCTACACCTTC. Translating gives CASSLDRGYGYTF.